The source of this TCR beta chain is a study of T cell responses to AZD1222 COVID-19 vaccine. Study-level information: Pooling was applied to second doses at about 4 or about 12 weeks. Study results and limitations: Donors, mostly white British, included more females; clonal diversity was possibly underestimated. Spike as a whole was targeted by vaccine-associated CD4 TCRs, dominant at 160-218 and 743-854.

V shed 2 bases and J shed 5 bases, with 8 bases lying between them. The CDR3 length is 12 residues. Germline CDR1 is GTSNPN and CDR2 is SVGIG (reference sequence). Repertoires were generated with immunoSEQ multiplex PCR, while TCRdb's copy carries only in-frame clones and drops some. This table holds about 86,000 clones, roughly 86% found once. Of note for this clone: What it recognizes is unknown.

The source of this sequence is an adult in good health. The specimen was peripheral blood, collected on day 0 of AZD1222 vaccination. J is TRBJ2-3 and V is TRBV30; no definite D call. CDR3 DNA: TGTGCCTGGAGTACCCTCGGAGATACGCAGTATTTT. Translation gives CAWSTLGDTQYF. The whole variable domain, filled in from reference TRBV30 and TRBJ2-3, reads SQTIHQWPATLVQPVGSPLSLECTVEGTSNPNLYWYRQAAGRGLQLLFYSVGIGQISSEVPQNLSASRPQDRQFILSSKKLLLSDSGFYLCAWSTLGDTQYFGPGTRLTVL.